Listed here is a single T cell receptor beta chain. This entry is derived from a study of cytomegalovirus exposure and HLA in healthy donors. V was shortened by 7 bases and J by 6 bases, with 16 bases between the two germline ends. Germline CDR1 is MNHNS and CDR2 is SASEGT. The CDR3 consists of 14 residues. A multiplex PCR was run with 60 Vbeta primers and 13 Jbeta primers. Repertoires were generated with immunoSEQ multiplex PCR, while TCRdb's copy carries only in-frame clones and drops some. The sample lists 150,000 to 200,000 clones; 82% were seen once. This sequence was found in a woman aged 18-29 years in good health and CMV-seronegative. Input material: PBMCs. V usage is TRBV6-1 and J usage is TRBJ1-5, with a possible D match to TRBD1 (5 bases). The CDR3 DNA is TGTGCCAGCACCGAGCGGGGGAATAGTCAGCCCCAGCATTTT. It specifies CASTERGNSQPQHF.